The source of this T cell receptor (beta chain) is a study of blood T cells in healthy people across ages. It was with a sample-barcoded 5' primer and a J-beta primer mix that a second PCR of about 6 to 12 cycles was run. MiXCR, applied by TCRdb to the 5' RACE reads, yields one record per CDR3 protein. Among around 1,900,000 distinct CDR3 sequences, roughly two fifths were seen once, and the ten largest hold roughly 23%. Input material: blood. The clonotype originates from a human donor in good health.

This CDR3 reads CNVKTGRDTEAFF. The CDR3 DNA follows: TGCAACGTCAAAACAGGGAGGGACACTGAAGCTTTCTTT. V is TRBV29-1 and J is TRBJ1-1, with TRBD1 as a possible D gene (6 bases). The CDR3 totals 13 residues. CDR1 and CDR2 from the germline V gene are SQVTM and ANQGSEA.